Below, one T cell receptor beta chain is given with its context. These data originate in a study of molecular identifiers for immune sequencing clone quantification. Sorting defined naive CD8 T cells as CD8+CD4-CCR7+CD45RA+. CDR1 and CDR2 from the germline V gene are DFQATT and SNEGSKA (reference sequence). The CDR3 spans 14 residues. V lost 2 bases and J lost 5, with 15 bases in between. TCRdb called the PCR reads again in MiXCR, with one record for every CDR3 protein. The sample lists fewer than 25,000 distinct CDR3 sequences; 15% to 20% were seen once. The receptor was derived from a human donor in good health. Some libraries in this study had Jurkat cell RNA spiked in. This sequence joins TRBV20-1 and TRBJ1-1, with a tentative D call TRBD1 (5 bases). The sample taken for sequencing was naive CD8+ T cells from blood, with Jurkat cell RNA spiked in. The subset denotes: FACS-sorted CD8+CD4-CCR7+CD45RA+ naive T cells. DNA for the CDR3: TGCAGTGCTAGAACTTACGGGGGAAGGACTGAAGCTTTCTTT. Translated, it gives CSARTYGGRTEAFF.